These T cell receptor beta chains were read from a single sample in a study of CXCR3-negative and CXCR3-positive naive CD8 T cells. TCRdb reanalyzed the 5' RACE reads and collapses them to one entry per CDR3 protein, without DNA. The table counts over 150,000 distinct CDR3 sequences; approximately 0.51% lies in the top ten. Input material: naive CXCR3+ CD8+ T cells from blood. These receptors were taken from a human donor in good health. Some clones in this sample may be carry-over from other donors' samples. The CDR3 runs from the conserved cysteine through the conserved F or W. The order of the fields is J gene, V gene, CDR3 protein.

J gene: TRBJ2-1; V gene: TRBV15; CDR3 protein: CATSRGLAGEQFF
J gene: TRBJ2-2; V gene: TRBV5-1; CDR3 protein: CDSERGSGGELFF
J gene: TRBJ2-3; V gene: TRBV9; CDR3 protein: CASSVTSAPHTDTQYF
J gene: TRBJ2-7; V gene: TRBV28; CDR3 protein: CASSLFAGVHEQYF
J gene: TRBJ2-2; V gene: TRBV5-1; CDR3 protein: CASSDGQAGYTGELFF
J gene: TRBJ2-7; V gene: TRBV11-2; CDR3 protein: CASSLVWAQGSYEQYF
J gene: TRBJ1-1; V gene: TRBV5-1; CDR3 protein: CASSGATEAFF
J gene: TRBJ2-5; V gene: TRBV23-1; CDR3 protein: CASSQPKGQGRETQYF
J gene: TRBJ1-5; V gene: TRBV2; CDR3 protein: CASSEFGQGNQPQHF
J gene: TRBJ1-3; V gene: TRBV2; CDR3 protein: CASRGPPWGRNTIYF
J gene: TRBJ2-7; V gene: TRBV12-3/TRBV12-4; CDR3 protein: CASSFGYVSYEQYF
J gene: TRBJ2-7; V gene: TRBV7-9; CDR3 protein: CASSIQPGGAGMYEQYF
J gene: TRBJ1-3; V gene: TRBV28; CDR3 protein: CASSLLAGGSGNTIYF
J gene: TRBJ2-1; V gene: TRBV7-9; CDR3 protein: CASSLAPGGDDEQFF
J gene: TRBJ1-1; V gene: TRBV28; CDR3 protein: CASSLLSPDGPMNTEAFF
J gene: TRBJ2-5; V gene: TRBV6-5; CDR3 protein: CASSPGQGLGETQYF
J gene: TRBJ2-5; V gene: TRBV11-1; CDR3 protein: CASSLGTRAETQYF
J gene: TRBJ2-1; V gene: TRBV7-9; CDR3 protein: CASSFPGQPAYNEQFF
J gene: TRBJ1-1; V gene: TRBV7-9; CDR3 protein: CASSLPQGRTEAFF
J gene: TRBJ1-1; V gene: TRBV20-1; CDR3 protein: CSATRTGDNTEAFF
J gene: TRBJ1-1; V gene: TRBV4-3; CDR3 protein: CASSQDRANTEAFF
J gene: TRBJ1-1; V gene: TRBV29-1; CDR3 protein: CSVFERTVNTEAFF